Sequencing of this TCR beta chain was carried out in a study of blood T cell repertoires in COVID-19. Study background: Sources were T cells, B-cell-depleted T cells, or PBMCs; the material itself was cDNA or gDNA.

Original data processing: Reference gene primer amplification gave nucleated cell count estimates. Produced via immunoSEQ multiplex PCR; TCRdb's table is partial and in-frame only. Clone size and the V and J calls come from that table; the DNA yielded D and trimming. This sample has approximately 29,000 clones, with roughly 93% found just once. Those enrolled in Seattle joined during active infection and were followed longitudinally afterward. The CDR3 runs to 14 residues. Germline CDR1 SGHNT, CDR2 YENEEA. Between the trimmed V and J ends, which lost 1 base and 10 bases, there was a span of 14 bases. This TCR was recovered from a woman aged 70-85 years with COVID-19, enrolled during active disease. This chain joins TRBV11-3 and TRBJ2-1; weak D call: TRBD2 (5 bases). Sequencing was done on a sample of peripheral blood. The CDR3 coding sequence is TGTGCCAGCAGCTTAGTCGGGGTCTCAAGGGAGCAGTTCTTC. Translating gives CASSLVGVSREQFF.